Below, one TCR beta chain is given with its context. TCRdb called the RACE reads again in MiXCR, with one record for every CDR3 protein. The sample holds roughly 100,000 distinct CDR3 sequences; 8% to 13% are singletons and the top ten take 3.5%. The data were obtained in a study of human T cells and chemical hapten exposure. Study-wide background: Patients, chiefly female, had alopecia areata, totalis or universalis. Small differences in pooled library volume mainly drove the variation in TCR yields per sample.

The CDR3 is made up of 16 amino acids. Germline trimming cut 0 bases from V and 6 bases from J; bases unmatched to any gene: 7. Germline V gene data show CDR1 as LGHDT and CDR2 as YNNKEL (reference sequence). Time point denoted: patch test 1, 2 weeks after DPC sensitization. Treatment of the sample: therapeutic diphenylcyclopropenone sensitization with weekly scalp DPC. This specimen consisted of whole blood, obtained in connection with sensitization to the hapten diphenylcyclopropenone (DPC). This receptor was taken from a woman aged 40 to 49 with alopecia areata. Some clones in this sample may be carry-over from other donors' samples. V usage is TRBV3-1 and J usage is TRBJ2-7; 11 bases are a match to TRBD2. CDR3 in DNA: TGTGCCAGCAGCCAAGAAGGGACTAGCGGCTGGGGCGAGCAGTACTTC. It encodes CASSQEGTSGWGEQYF.